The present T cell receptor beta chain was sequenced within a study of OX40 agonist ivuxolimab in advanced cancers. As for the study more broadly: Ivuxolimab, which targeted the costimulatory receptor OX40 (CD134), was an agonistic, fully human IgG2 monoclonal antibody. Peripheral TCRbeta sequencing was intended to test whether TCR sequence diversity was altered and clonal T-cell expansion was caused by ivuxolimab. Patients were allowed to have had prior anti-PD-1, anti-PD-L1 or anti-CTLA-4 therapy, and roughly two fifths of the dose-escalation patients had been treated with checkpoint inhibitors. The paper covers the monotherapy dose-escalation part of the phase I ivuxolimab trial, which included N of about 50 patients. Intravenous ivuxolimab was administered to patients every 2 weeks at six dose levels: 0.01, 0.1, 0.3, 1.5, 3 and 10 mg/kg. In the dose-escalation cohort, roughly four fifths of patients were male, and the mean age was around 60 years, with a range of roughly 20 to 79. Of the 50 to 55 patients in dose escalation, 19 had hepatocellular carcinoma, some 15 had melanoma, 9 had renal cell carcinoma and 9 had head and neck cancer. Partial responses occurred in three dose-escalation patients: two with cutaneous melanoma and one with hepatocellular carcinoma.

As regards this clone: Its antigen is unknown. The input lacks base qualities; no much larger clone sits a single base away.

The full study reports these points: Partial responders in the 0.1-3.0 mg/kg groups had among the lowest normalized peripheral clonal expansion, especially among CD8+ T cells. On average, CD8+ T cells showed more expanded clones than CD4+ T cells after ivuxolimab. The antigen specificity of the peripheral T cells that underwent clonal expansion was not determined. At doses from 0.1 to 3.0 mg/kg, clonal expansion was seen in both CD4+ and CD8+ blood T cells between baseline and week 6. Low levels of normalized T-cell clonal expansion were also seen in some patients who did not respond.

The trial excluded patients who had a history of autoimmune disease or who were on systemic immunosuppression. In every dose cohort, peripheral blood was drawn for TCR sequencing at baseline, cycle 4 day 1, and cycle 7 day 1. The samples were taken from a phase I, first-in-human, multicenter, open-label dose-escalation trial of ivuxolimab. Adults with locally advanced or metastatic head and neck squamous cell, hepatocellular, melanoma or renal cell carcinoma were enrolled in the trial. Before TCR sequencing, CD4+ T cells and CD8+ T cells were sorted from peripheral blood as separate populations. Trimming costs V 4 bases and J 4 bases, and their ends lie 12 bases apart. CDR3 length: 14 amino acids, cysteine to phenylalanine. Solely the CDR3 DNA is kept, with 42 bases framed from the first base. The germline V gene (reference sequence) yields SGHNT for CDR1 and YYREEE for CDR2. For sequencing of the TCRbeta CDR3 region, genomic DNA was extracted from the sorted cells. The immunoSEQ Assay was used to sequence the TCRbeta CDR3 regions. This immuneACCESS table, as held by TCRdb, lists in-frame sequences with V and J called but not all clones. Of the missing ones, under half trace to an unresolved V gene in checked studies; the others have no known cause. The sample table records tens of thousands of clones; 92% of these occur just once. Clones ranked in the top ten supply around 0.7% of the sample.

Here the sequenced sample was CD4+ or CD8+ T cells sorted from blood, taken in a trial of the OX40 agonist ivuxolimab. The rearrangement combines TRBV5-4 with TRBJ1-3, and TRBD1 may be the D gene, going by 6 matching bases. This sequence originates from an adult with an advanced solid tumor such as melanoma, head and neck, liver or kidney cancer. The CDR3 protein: CASSPGGAGNTIYF. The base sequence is TGTGCCAGCAGCCCCGGGGGGGCAGGAAACACCATATATTTT.